This paragraph covers one TCR beta chain sequence. Its antigen remains unidentified. 13 Jbeta primers and 60 Vbeta primers were used for the PCR. Libraries were prepared by immunoSEQ multiplex PCR; TCRdb keeps only in-frame clonotypes and omits some of them. The profile shows more than 95,000 clones, 78% of them singletons. This record belongs to a study of cytomegalovirus exposure and HLA in healthy donors. Broader study findings: An analysis was carried out at a later point. It showed that HLA-associated TCR beta chains were more clonally expanded than equally common non-associated chains.

The CDR3 has 12 amino acids. V lost 6 bases to trimming and J lost 7 bases, with 10 bases between them. Germline V lookup: CDR1 MNHEY, CDR2 SVGAGI. Material: PBMCs. The chain employs TRBV6-5 and TRBJ2-1; possible D gene TRBD2, 5 bases. The source is a woman aged 40 to 50 in good health and CMV-seronegative. CDR3 nucleotides: TGTGCCAGCAGCACCGGGGAGAATGAGCAGTTCTTC. Translation gives CASSTGENEQFF.